Shown below are 23 T cell receptor beta chains from a single sample sequenced in a study of cytomegalovirus exposure and HLA in healthy donors. The PCR was carried out with 60 Vbeta primers and 13 Jbeta primers. The assay was immunoSEQ multiplex PCR, and TCRdb's table has in-frame clones only and misses some. The data hold some 190,000 clones, with roughly 80% observed a single time. The source material was PBMCs. Receptor source: a male donor in good health and CMV-seronegative.

The chain links TRBV27 to TRBJ2-5; 10 bases align to TRBD1. V was pared by 6 bases and J by 5 bases, with 18 bases of the junction left unmatched. This CDR3 region has 18 residues. Per germline, CDR1 MNHEY and CDR2 SMNVEV (reference sequence). The CDR3 DNA sequence: TGTGCCAGCAGACTATTGCCCCCCGGACAGGGGGTTCTTGAGACCCAGTACTTC. Its protein product is CASRLLPPGQGVLETQYF.

This chain uses TRBV11-3 with TRBJ2-3; D is unclear. This CDR3 comprises 14 residues. Germline CDR1 and CDR2: SGHNT and YENEEA. Trimming removed 1 base from V and 1 base from J, with 6 bases in between. The CDR3 bases are TGTGCCAGCAGCTTAGCCCGAGGCACAGATACGCAGTATTTT. Its translation is CASSLARGTDTQYF.

V and J are TRBV7-3 and TRBJ1-1; D remains ambiguous. In germline, CDR1 is SGHTA, CDR2 FQGTGA. The CDR3 runs 13 residues. The V end was cut by 3 bases, the J end by 1 base, with 6 bases between. DNA for the CDR3: TGTGCCAGCAGCTTCAGAGGGAACACTGAAGCTTTCTTT. This codes for CASSFRGNTEAFF.

The chain carries TRBV5-1 and TRBJ2-1; 16 bases align to TRBD2. CDR1 is SGHRS, CDR2 YFSETQ, per germline. Trimming removed 4 bases from V and 2 bases from J; junction bases left unmatched: 6. The CDR3 spans 18 residues. CDR3 bases: TGCGCCAGCAGCAGGGGACTAGCGGGAGGGTTCGCCTACAATGAGCAGTTCTTC. This codes for CASSRGLAGGFAYNEQFF.

This rearrangement joins TRBV2 to TRBJ2-1; 8 bases match TRBD2. Trimming at V came to 6 bases and at J to 4 bases, leaving 5 bases not matched to a gene. The germline V gene encodes CDR1 SNHLY and CDR2 FYNNEI. There are 14 residues in the CDR3. The CDR3 protein is CASRGSGAYNEQFF. DNA for the CDR3: TGTGCCAGCAGGGGTAGCGGGGCTTACAATGAGCAGTTCTTC.

The rearrangement joins TRBV5-1 to TRBJ1-5; perhaps TRBD1 as D (5 bases). There are 14 residues in the CDR3. Germline lookup yields CDR1 SGHRS and CDR2 YFSETQ. The ends were cut back, 0 bases at V and 5 bases at J, with 9 bases in the middle. The CDR3 DNA is TGCGCCAGCAGCTTGGCGGGGGAGGATCAGCCCCAGCATTTT. Its protein product is CASSLAGEDQPQHF.

The chain employs TRBV10-3 and TRBJ1-5; 10 bases align to TRBD1. The CDR3 is made up of 16 amino acids. V dropped 1 base and J dropped 5; count of bases not matched to a gene: 5. Germline V gene sequence: CDR1 ENHRY, CDR2 SYGVKD. CDR3 sequence (DNA): TGTGCCATCAGTGAGTATTCGACAGGGGGCCATCAGCCCCAGCATTTT. Its protein is CAISEYSTGGHQPQHF.

This chain joins TRBV4-2 and TRBJ1-1; D not resolved. The germline V and J ends were trimmed by 5 bases and 1 base, with 8 bases remaining between them. The CDR3 is made up of 13 amino acids. Germline V lookup: CDR1 LGHNA, CDR2 YNFKEQ. CDR3 bases: TGTGCCAGCAGCACTCGACAGAACACTGAAGCTTTCTTT. The encoded protein is CASSTRQNTEAFF.

This chain uses TRBV6-5 with TRBJ2-7; 12 bases line up with TRBD1. CDR3 size: 16 residues. V lost 2 bases, J lost 5 bases, and 7 bases stayed unmatched. Germline V gene sequence: CDR1 MNHEY, CDR2 SVGAGI. The CDR3 loop is CASSYIPGQGAHEQYF. CDR3 sequence (DNA): TGTGCCAGCAGTTACATACCGGGACAGGGGGCTCACGAGCAGTACTTC.

The chain links TRBV5-4 to TRBJ2-5, with 12 bases that match TRBD2. Trimming at V came to 4 bases and at J to 2 bases, leaving 6 bases not matched to a gene. The CDR3 is 16 residues long. Germline V CDR1 and CDR2: SGHNT, YYREEE (reference sequence). The CDR3 DNA is TGTGCCAGCAGCCCCCCTAGCGGGAGGGTTCAAGAGACCCAGTACTTC. It codes for CASSPPSGRVQETQYF.

This clone was detected only a few times. The chain recombines TRBV6-1 with TRBJ2-3; 7 bases match TRBD2. Trimming removed 0 bases from V and 0 bases from J; junction bases left unmatched: 3. Germline CDR1 MNHNS, CDR2 SASEGT. The length of the CDR3 is 16 residues. CDR3 loop: CASSEAAGTSTDTQYF. CDR3 DNA sequence: TGTGCCAGCAGTGAAGCAGCGGGAACTAGCACAGATACGCAGTATTTT.

CDR3 DNA sequence: TGTGCCAGTAGTATTGATCCAGGGGCTGGAGGCTACACCTTC. This gives the protein CASSIDPGAGGYTF. The chain links TRBV19 to TRBJ1-2, with TRBD1 as a possible D gene (6 bases). The ends were cut back, 3 bases at V and 8 bases at J, with 16 bases in the middle. Germline assignment: CDR1 LNHDA and CDR2 SQIVND (reference sequence). The CDR3 runs to 14 residues.

The chain couples TRBV7-9 to TRBJ1-1; 7 bases are shared with TRBD1. Germline CDR1 reads SEHNR; CDR2 reads FQNEAQ (reference sequence). V lost 5 bases to trimming and J lost 3 bases; unmatched junction nucleotides: 9. The CDR3 extends over 15 amino acids. The DNA of the CDR3 is TGTGCCAGCAGCAACAACAGGGGATCGTACACTGAAGCTTTCTTT. It yields the protein CASSNNRGSYTEAFF.

The rearrangement uses TRBV11-1 and TRBJ1-4, with 10 bases identical to TRBD1. Germline V CDR1 and CDR2: SGHAT, FQDESV (reference sequence). The CDR3 spans 15 residues. V trimming: 5 bases; J trimming: 5 bases; junction bases outside the gene matches: 5. The CDR3 DNA reads TGTGCCAGCAGCAAACCGGGACAGGGGAATGAAAAACTGTTTTTT. Translation: CASSKPGQGNEKLFF. The full variable domain, rest sourced from reference TRBV11-1 and TRBJ1-4, is EAEVAQSPRYKITEKSQAVAFWCDPISGHATLYWYRQILGQGPELLVQFQDESVVDDSQLPKDRFSAERLKGVDSTLKIQPAELGDSAMYLCASSKPGQGNEKLFFGSGTQLSVL.

The chain recombines TRBV5-1 with TRBJ1-4, with a weak D call TRBD1 (6 bases). The CDR3 has 17 residues. Trimming left V 4 bases short and J 3 bases short, with 19 bases between. CDR1 and CDR2 from the germline V gene are SGHRS and YFSETQ. CDR3: CASSPPGGRAANEKLFF. CDR3 sequence (DNA): TGCGCCAGCAGCCCCCCCGGGGGGCGCGCGGCTAATGAAAAACTGTTTTTT.

The genes are TRBV30 and TRBJ1-3; no definite D call. The CDR3 is 12 residues long. Germline V gene sequence: CDR1 GTSNPN, CDR2 SVGIG (reference sequence). Trimming took off 0 bases at V and 4 bases at J, with 4 bases between the two ends. This chain's CDR3 is CAWSVQGNTIYF. The CDR3 DNA follows: TGTGCCTGGAGTGTACAGGGAAACACCATATATTTT.

The rearrangement uses TRBV4-1 and TRBJ1-4; no reliable D call. Germline-derived CDR1 and CDR2 are MGHRA and YSYEKL. CDR3 length equals 14 residues. Trimming left V 1 base short and J 6 bases short, with 9 bases between. The chain's CDR3 is CASSQGGKHEKLFF. DNA for the CDR3: TGCGCCAGCAGCCAAGGAGGAAAGCATGAAAAACTGTTTTTT.

This clone was counted a single time. A read error may produce the germline difference seen at one junction end. This rearrangement joins TRBV7-7 to TRBJ2-5; 11 bases map to TRBD1. Germline V gene sequence: CDR1 SSHAT, CDR2 FNYEAQ (reference sequence). The CDR3 has 16 residues. The CDR3 coding sequence is TGTGCTAGCAGCTTAGGGGGACAGGGGGGCCAAGAGACCCAGTACTTC. Translation gives CASSLGGQGGQETQYF.

The chain combines TRBV6-5 with TRBJ1-2, with D possibly being TRBD1 (5 bases). The CDR3 length is 15 residues. V dropped 7 bases and J dropped 3 bases, with 18 bases sitting between them. In germline, CDR1 is MNHEY, CDR2 SVGAGI. The DNA for the CDR3 is TGTGCCAGCACCATAGACCCAGGGTACCACTATGGCTACACCTTC. This encodes CASTIDPGYHYGYTF.

CDR3 DNA sequence: TGTGCCAGCAGAAGTATACAGGGGCCCCAAGAGACCCAGTACTTC. Amino acids: CASRSIQGPQETQYF. The chain joins TRBV6-5 to TRBJ2-5; 7 bases agree with TRBD1. Losses at the gene ends were 6 bases for V and 1 base for J; bases not matched to a gene: 8. Germline values: CDR1 MNHEY, CDR2 SVGAGI. The CDR3 has 15 amino acids.

The V and J genes are TRBV9 and TRBJ2-5; D call uncertain. Germline V gene lookup returns CDR1 SGDLS and CDR2 YYNGEE. The CDR3 length is 14 residues. V was cut by 3 bases and J by 3 bases, with 12 bases left in between. CDR3 amino acids: CASSAGPEEETQYF. The DNA for the CDR3 is TGTGCCAGCAGCGCGGGTCCCGAAGAAGAGACCCAGTACTTC.

This clone showed up just once. The J gene is TRBJ2-7, the V gene TRBV21-1; the table calls TRBD2, which could not be checked here. TRBV21-1 counts as a pseudogene. This CDR3 is 22 amino acids long. As DNA, the CDR3 is TGTGCCAGCAGCAATGGGACAGGTCGACTAGCGGGAGGGCAGACGGGCTCCTACGAGCAGTACTTC. This gives the protein CASSNGTGRLAGGQTGSYEQYF.

This clone has just a few counts. The chain is built from TRBV13 and TRBJ1-1, with a weak D call TRBD1 (5 bases). V lost 6 bases and J lost 7, with 12 bases in between. Germline V gene lookup returns CDR1 PRHDT and CDR2 FYEKMQ (reference sequence). This CDR3 has 12 amino acids. Here the CDR3 DNA reads TGTGCCAGCAGAAATCCGGGACTTGAAGCTTTCTTT. It specifies CASRNPGLEAFF.